This T cell receptor (beta chain) was documented in a study of cytomegalovirus exposure and HLA in healthy donors. Study-level results: In an earlier analysis, in several hundred donors, most V segments appeared productive either ~87% or ~30% of the time. A later analysis linked a missense DCLRE1C variant to TCR beta V- and J-gene trimming.

Regarding this clone: Its antigen is as yet unknown. One end of the junction is discordant with germline, which a read error may explain.

Germline V gives CDR1 SQVTM, CDR2 ANQGSEA. The CDR3 contains 14 residues. The PCR made use of 60 Vbeta and 13 Jbeta primers. Produced via immunoSEQ multiplex PCR; TCRdb's table is partial and in-frame only. The data hold some 98,000 clones, with around 68% observed a single time. This TCR derives from a man in his fifties or sixties in good health and CMV-seronegative. The J gene is TRBJ1-3, the V gene TRBV29-1; 7 bases agree with TRBD1. The sequencing sample was made of PBMCs. CDR3 protein: CSVDDRAAGSTIYF. The CDR3 DNA follows: TGCAGCGTTGACGACAGGGCGGCTGGAAGCACCATATATTTT.